Below are 4 T cell receptor beta chains sequenced from a single sample in a study of blood T cell repertoires in COVID-19. Assay used: immunoSEQ multiplex PCR; TCRdb lists only in-frame clones, some missing. The data contain approximately 150,000 clones, 80% to 90% of them singletons. Specimen: peripheral blood. The receptors come from a human donor with acute or convalescent COVID-19. The donor label of this sample is uncertain.

The V gene is TRBV7-2, the J gene TRBJ1-3; D perhaps matches TRBD1 (5 bases). In germline, CDR1 is SGHTA, CDR2 FQGNSA. This CDR3 spans 15 amino acids. V lost 1 base to trimming and J lost 2 bases, with 9 bases between them. The CDR3 DNA follows: TGTGCCAGCAGCTTAGAGGGCAGGGCTGGAAACACCATATATTTT. Translation: CASSLEGRAGNTIYF. The variable domain in full, with the rest retrieved from reference TRBV7-2 and TRBJ1-3, is GAGVSQSPSNKVTEKGKDVELRCDPISGHTALYWYRQSLGQGLEFLIYFQGNSAPDKSGLPSDRFSAERTGGSVSTLTIQRTQQEDSAVYLCASSLEGRAGNTIYFGEGSWLTVV.

The rearrangement joins TRBV7-2 to TRBJ2-5, with 8 bases matching TRBD2. Looked up from germline, CDR1 is SGHTA and CDR2 is FQGNSA. CDR3 length equals 14 residues. V dropped 5 bases and J dropped 6; count of bases not matched to a gene: 8. CDR3 nucleotides: TGTGCCAGCAGCCAATCAAGCGGGGGCAAGACCCAGTACTTC. Protein product: CASSQSSGGKTQYF.

V is TRBV28 and J is TRBJ1-1; D remains ambiguous. The CDR3 is 12 amino acids. Germline values: CDR1 MDHEN, CDR2 SYDVKM. V lost 4 bases to trimming and J lost 11 bases, with 14 bases between them. CDR3 protein: CASSSLNVNAFF. Written as DNA, the CDR3 is TGTGCCAGCAGTTCCCTAAACGTGAACGCTTTCTTT.

The chain has TRBV6-2 or TRBV6-3 and TRBJ2-1; the D gene is possibly TRBD2 (6 bases). This CDR3 region has 12 residues. The germline V gene has CDR1 MNHEY and CDR2 SVGEGT. Between the trimmed V and J ends, which lost 2 bases and 10 bases, there was a span of 9 bases. This CDR3 is CASSYDRGEQFF. In DNA, the CDR3 is TGTGCCAGCAGTTACGACCGGGGGGAGCAGTTCTTC.